This T cell receptor beta chain was retrieved from a study of siplizumab effects on memory and regulatory T cells (dated by TCRdb to between 2018 and 2020). Background on the whole study: The effect of the anti-CD2 antibody siplizumab on alloreactive T-cell subsets was examined in allogeneic mixed lymphocyte reactions constructed from human PBMCs.

According to the germline V gene (reference sequence), CDR1 reads MNHNY and CDR2 reads SVGAGI. Compared with germline, V lacks 6 bases and J lacks 3 bases; bases without a gene match: 7. The CDR3, from cysteine to phenylalanine, totals 14 residues. The read is trimmed to its CDR3 DNA, 42 bases read in frame from base 1. A note on this clone: There is no known antigen for this receptor. Qualities for individual bases were not recorded, and no much larger clone is one base off.

Receptors were amplified or captured by the immunoSEQ multiplex PCR assay. Each sample had about 10^5 TCR templates assayed by the deep sequencing platform. Genomic DNA extracted from sorted T cells was used for TCRbeta CDR3 sequencing. Per the authors' processing: The R programming language was used for the clonal analysis of the TCRbeta CDR3 data. Comparing unstimulated samples against CFSE-low samples taken after the reaction was how alloreactive CD4+ and CD8+ clones were defined. Regulatory or non-regulatory origin was assigned to alloreactive CD4+ clones by matching of sequences to sorted unstimulated Treg and non-Treg repertoires. Imported from immuneACCESS, the table was reduced by TCRdb to in-frame sequences with V and J called. These copies leave out some clones; in studies compared against another copy, an unresolved V gene accounts for under half, and the cause of the remainder is not known. V and J calls and clone size are given by that table; D and trimming were obtained from the DNA. A total of tens of thousands of clones appear in this sample, over 90% of them only once. Less than 40% of the sample is taken by the ten largest.

TCRbeta CDR3 sequencing was performed on sorted unstimulated T cells and on proliferating T cells recovered from mixed lymphocyte reactions. Fresh whole blood from fewer than 11 HLA-typed healthy donors served as the source for isolating PBMCs. The paper as a whole reports these results and caveats: Because sequences at frequencies below about 10^-5 were poorly captured, only a minor fraction of alloreactive clones could be mapped back to unstimulated subsets. The suppressive function of proliferating Tregs from siplizumab cultures was not functionally confirmed. The cumulative frequency of alloreactive sequences that could be traced back to unstimulated CD4+ memory T cells was significantly reduced by siplizumab. Among mappable alloreactive CD4+ clones, the Treg-derived fraction averaged approximately 69% with siplizumab versus about 27% in control reactions. About 80-97% of proliferating CD4+ or CD8+ clones could not be given a naive or memory phenotype. Greater diversity appeared to be present in unstimulated naive T cells than in memory T cells, and a substantial contribution to the alloresponse seemed to be made by naive cells.

This sequence originates from a human donor in good health. The sequence joins TRBV6-6 to TRBJ2-7; TRBD2 matches 8 bases in the middle. Material for sequencing was CD8+ T cells sorted from blood. The CDR3 is CASSIGTSYYEQYF. The nucleotide sequence reads TGTGCCAGCAGCATAGGGACTAGTTACTACGAGCAGTACTTC.